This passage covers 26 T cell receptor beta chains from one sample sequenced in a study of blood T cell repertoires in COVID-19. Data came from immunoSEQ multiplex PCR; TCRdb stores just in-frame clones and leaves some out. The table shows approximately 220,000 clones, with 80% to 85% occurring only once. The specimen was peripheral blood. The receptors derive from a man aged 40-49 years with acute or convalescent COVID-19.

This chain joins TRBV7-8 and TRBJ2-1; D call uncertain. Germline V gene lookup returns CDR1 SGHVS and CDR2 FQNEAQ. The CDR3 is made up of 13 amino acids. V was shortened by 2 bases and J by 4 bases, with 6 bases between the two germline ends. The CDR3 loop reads CASSLRGYNEQFF. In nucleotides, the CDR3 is TGTGCCAGCAGCTTACGAGGTTACAATGAGCAGTTCTTC.

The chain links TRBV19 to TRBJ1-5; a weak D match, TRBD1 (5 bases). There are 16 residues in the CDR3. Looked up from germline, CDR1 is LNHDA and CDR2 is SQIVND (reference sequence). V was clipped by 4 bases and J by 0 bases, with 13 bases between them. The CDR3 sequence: CASSTNRLYSNQPQHF. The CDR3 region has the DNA TGTGCCAGTAGTACGAACAGGCTCTATAGCAATCAGCCCCAGCATTTT.

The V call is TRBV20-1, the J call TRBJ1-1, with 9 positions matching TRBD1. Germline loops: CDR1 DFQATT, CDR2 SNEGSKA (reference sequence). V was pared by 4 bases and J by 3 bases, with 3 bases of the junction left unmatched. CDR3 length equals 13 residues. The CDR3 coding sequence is TGCAGTGCTACTGACAGGGGGTACACTGAAGCTTTCTTT. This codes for CSATDRGYTEAFF.

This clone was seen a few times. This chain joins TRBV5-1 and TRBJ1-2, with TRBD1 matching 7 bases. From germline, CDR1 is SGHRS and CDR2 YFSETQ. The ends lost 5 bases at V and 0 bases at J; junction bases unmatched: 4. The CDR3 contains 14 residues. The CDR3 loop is CASRAGTANYGYTF. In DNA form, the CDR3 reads TGCGCCAGCAGAGCCGGGACAGCTAACTATGGCTACACCTTC.

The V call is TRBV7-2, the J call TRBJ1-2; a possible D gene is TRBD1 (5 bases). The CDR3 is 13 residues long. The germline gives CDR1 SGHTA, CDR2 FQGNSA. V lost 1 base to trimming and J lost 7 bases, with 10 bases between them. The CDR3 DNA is TGTGCCAGCAGCTTAGTCGGGGGTGGTGGCTACACCTTC. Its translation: CASSLVGGGGYTF.

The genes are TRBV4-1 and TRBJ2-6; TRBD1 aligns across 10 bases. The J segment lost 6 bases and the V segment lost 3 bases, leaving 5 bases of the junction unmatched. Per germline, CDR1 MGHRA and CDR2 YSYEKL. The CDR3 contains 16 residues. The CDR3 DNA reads TGCGCCAGCAGCCATTCCGGGACAGGGGTGGCCAACGTCCTGACTTTC. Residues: CASSHSGTGVANVLTF.

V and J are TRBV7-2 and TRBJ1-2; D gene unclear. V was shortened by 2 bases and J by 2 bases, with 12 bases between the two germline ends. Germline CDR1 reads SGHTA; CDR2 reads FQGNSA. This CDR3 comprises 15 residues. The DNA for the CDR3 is TGTGCCAGCAGCTTAAGCGCAGTTCCGAACTATGGCTACACCTTC. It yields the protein CASSLSAVPNYGYTF. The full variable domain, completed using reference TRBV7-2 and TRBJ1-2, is GAGVSQSPSNKVTEKGKDVELRCDPISGHTALYWYRQSLGQGLEFLIYFQGNSAPDKSGLPSDRFSAERTGGSVSTLTIQRTQQEDSAVYLCASSLSAVPNYGYTFGSGTRLTVV.

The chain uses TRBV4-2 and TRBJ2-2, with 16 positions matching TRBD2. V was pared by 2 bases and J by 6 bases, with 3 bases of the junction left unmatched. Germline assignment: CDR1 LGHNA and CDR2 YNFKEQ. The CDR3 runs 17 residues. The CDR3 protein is CASSQLGTSGRAGELFF. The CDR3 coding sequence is TGTGCCAGCAGCCAACTTGGGACTAGCGGGAGGGCCGGGGAGCTGTTTTTT.

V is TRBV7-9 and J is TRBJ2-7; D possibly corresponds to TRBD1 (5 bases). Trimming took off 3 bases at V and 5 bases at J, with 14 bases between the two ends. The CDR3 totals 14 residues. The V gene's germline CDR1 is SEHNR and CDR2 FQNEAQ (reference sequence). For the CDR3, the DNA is TGTGCCAGCAGCTTCCCCGGGCAGGGAAACGAGCAGTACTTC. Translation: CASSFPGQGNEQYF.

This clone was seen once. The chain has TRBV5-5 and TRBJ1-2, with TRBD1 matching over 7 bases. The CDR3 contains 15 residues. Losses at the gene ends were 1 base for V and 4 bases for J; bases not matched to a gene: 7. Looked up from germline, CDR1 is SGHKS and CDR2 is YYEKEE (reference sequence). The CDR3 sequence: CASSLTGANSYGYTF. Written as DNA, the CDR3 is TGTGCCAGCAGCTTGACAGGGGCTAACAGCTATGGCTACACCTTC.

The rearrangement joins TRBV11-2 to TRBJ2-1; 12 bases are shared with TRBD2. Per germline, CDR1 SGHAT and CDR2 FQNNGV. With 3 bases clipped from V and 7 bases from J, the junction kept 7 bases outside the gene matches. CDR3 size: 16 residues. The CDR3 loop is CASSFRATSGSNEQFF. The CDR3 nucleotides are TGTGCCAGCAGCTTTCGTGCGACTAGCGGGAGTAATGAGCAGTTCTTC.

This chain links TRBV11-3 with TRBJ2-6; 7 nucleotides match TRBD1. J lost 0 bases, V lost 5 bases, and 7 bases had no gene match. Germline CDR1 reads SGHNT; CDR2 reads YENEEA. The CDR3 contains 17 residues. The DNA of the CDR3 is TGTGCCAGCAGCCCCTCACAGGGGAACTCTGGGGCCAACGTCCTGACTTTC. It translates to CASSPSQGNSGANVLTF.

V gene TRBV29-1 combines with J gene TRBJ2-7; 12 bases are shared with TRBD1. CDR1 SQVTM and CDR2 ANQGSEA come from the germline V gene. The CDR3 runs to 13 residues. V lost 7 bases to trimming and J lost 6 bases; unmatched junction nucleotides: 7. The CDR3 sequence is CSAGGTGGREQYF. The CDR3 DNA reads TGCAGCGCCGGTGGGACAGGGGGCCGCGAGCAGTACTTC.

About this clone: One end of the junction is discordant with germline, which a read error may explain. As DNA, the CDR3 is TGTGCCAGCAGCCAAGTTGGGGGGGTAGGGACTGAAGCCTTCTTT. This translates into CASSQVGGVGTEAFF. The chain couples TRBV3-1 (or the pseudogene TRBV3-2) to TRBJ1-1, with D possibly TRBD1 on 5 matching bases. The germline gives CDR1 LGHDT, CDR2 YNNKEL (reference sequence). The CDR3 consists of 15 residues.

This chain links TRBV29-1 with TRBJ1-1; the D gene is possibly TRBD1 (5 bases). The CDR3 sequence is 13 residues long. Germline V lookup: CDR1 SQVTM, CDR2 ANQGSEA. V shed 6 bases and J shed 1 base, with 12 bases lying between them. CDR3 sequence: CSVGQGWNTEAFF. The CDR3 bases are TGCAGCGTCGGGCAGGGATGGAACACTGAAGCTTTCTTT. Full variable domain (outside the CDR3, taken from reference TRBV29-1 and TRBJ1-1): SAVISQKPSRDICQRGTSLTIQCQVDSQVTMMFWYRQQPGQSLTLIATANQGSEATYESGFVIDKFPISRPNLTFSTLTVSNMSPEDSSIYLCSVGQGWNTEAFFGQGTRLTVV.

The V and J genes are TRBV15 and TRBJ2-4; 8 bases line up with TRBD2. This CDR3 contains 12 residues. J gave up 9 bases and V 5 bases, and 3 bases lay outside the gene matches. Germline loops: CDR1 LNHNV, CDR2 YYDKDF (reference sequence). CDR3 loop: CATSAAGGIQYF. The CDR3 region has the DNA TGTGCCACCAGCGCGGCGGGAGGCATTCAGTACTTC. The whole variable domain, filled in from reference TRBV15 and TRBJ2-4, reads DAMVIQNPRYQVTQFGKPVTLSCSQTLNHNVMYWYQQKSSQAPKLLFHYYDKDFNNEADTPDNFQSRRPNTSFCFLDIRSPGLGDTAMYLCATSAAGGIQYFGAGTRLSVL.

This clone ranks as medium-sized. The CDR3 DNA sequence: TGTGCCAGCAGCCGGGCGGGAGGGCCTGTGGATACGCAGTATTTT. Translated: CASSRAGGPVDTQYF. The genes are TRBV4-2 and TRBJ2-3; 9 nucleotides line up with TRBD2. CDR1 is LGHNA and CDR2 is YNFKEQ in the germline V gene. Trimming cost V 4 bases and J 6 bases; bases outside gene matches: 8. The CDR3 has 15 amino acids.

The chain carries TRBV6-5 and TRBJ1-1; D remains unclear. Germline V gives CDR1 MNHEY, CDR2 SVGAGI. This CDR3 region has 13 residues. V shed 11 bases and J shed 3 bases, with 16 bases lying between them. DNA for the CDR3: TGTGCCGCGAAAGTAGAGGGTGACACTGAAGCTTTCTTT. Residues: CAAKVEGDTEAFF.

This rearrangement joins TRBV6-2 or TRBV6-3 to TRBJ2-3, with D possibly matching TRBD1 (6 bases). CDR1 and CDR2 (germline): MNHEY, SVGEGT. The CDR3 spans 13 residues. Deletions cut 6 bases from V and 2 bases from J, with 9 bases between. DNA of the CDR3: TGTGCCAGCAGCCGGGACACCACAGATACGCAGTATTTT. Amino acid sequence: CASSRDTTDTQYF.

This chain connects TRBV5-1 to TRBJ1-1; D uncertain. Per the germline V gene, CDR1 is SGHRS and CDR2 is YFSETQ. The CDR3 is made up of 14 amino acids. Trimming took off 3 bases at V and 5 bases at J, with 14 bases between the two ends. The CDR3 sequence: CASSSNNIGTEAFF. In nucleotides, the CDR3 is TGCGCCAGCAGCTCCAACAACATCGGGACTGAAGCTTTCTTT.

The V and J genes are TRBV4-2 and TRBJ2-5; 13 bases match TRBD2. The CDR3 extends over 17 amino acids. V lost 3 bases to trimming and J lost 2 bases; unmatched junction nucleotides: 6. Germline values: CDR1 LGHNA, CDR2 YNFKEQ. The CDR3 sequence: CASSQGTSGKKQETQYF. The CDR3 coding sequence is TGTGCCAGCAGCCAGGGGACTAGCGGGAAAAAGCAAGAGACCCAGTACTTC.

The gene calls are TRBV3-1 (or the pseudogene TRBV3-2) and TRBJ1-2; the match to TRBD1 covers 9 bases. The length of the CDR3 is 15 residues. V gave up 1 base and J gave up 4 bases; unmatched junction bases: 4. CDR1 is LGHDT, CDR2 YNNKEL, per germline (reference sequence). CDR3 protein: CASSQVTDRGYGYTF. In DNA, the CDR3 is TGTGCCAGCAGCCAAGTCACGGACAGGGGCTATGGCTACACCTTC.

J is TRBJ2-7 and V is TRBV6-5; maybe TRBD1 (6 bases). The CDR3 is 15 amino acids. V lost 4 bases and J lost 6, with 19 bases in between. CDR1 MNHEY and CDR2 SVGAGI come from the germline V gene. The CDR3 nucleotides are TGTGCCAGCAGTTTCGGACAGCTGGCATTGGGCGAGCAGTACTTC. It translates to CASSFGQLALGEQYF.

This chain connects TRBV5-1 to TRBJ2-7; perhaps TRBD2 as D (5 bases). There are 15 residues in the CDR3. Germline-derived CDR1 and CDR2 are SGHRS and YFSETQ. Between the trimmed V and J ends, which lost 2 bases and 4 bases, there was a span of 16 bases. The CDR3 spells CASSLAVTRSYEQYF. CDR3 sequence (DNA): TGCGCCAGCAGCTTAGCCGTCACTAGATCTTACGAGCAGTACTTC.

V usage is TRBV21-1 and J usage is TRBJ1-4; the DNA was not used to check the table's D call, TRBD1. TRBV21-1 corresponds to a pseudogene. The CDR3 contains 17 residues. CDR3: CASRRRDSTSTNEKLFF. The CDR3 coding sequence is TGTGCCAGCAGAAGGAGGGACAGCACGTCAACTAATGAAAAACTGTTTTTT.

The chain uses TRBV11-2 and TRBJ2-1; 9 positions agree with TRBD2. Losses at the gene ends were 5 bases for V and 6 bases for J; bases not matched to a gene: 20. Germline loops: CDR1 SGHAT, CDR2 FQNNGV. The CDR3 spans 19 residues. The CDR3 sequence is CASSPIGFSAGGPVNEQFF. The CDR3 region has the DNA TGTGCCAGCAGCCCTATCGGATTTTCGGCGGGAGGGCCCGTCAATGAGCAGTTCTTC.